This T cell receptor (beta chain) was observed in a study of Tregs in tolerant kidney transplant recipients. Study context: Recipients received nonmyeloablative bone marrow transplants from related graft donors, with transient mixed chimerism. Findings and caveats of the study: The most relevant donor-specific Treg TCRbeta repertoire apparently came from expansion with activated donor B cells. Biological reproducibility was not directly addressed in this study.

Thawed PBMCs were FACS-sorted into unstimulated CD4+CD25+CD127- regulatory T cells, CD4+CD25- non-regulatory cells, CD4 and CD8 cells. Some clones are missing from TCRdb's copy, which holds only in-frame ones; the method was immunoSEQ multiplex PCR. This repertoire includes 50,000 or so clones. The CDR3 runs to 14 residues. Germline V gene lookup returns CDR1 SGHTA and CDR2 FQGNSA. J gave up 7 bases and V 7 bases, and 8 bases lay outside the gene matches. Notes on this clone: Its antigen is unidentified. The CDR3 goes on 3 residues after the read ends, and that part is filled in from the germline J gene.

The sequencing used CD4+ T cells from blood, collected before the transplant. The chain joins TRBV7-2 to TRBJ2-1, with 9 bases aligning to TRBD2. This TCR was recovered from a human donor who received a combined kidney and bone marrow transplant. CDR3 region: CASTRSGRGNEQFF. Partial CDR3 DNA: TGTGCCAGCACCCGTAGCGGGAGAGGGAATGAG.